What follows describes a single T cell receptor (beta chain). The germline CDR1 and CDR2 sequences are SGHTA and FQGTGA. Unmatched junction bases numbered 6, after V lost 5 bases and J lost 3 bases. The length of the CDR3 is 15 residues. The data originate from a study of blood T cell repertoires in COVID-19. Study-level information: PBMCs, B-cell-depleted T cells, or T cells provided the cDNA or gDNA that made up the material.

In the source study's methods: Amplifying reference gene primers gave estimates of nucleated cell counts. The assay was immunoSEQ multiplex PCR, and TCRdb's table has in-frame clones only and misses some. V, J and clone size are taken as reported in that table, and D and trimming were inferred from the DNA itself. The repertoire holds tens of thousands of clones, with around 80% as singletons. The J gene is TRBJ2-2, the V gene TRBV7-3; 7 nucleotides align to TRBD1. This clonotype was obtained from a woman of 80 years or more with active or convalescent COVID-19. The sample taken for sequencing was peripheral blood. CDR3 sequence reads: CASSRDRRDTGELFF. CDR3 DNA sequence: TGTGCCAGCAGCAGGGACAGACGGGACACCGGGGAGCTGTTTTTT.